The present T cell receptor beta chain was sequenced within a study of beta chain features in type 1 diabetes. Broader study findings: Any HLA type influence on TCRB rearrangement was left unresolved here.

Sampling consisted of one heparinised blood draw per donor, averaging around 120 mL. Germline V gene sequence: CDR1 LNHNV, CDR2 YYDKDF (reference sequence). The length of the CDR3 is 15 residues. V gave up 9 bases and J gave up 5 bases, with 22 bases separating them. What was sequenced were expressed TCRB transcripts, since all of the isolated RNA had been reverse transcribed. Clones were read by immunoSEQ multiplex PCR, and TCRdb kept only the in-frame ones, dropping some. This sample has under 300,000 clones; roughly 30% occur once, and the top ten carry 3% to 4%. This clone was picked up a small number of times. Its antigen is unidentified.

Sequenced: central memory CD4+ T cells from blood. The V and J genes are TRBV15 and TRBJ2-5, with a possible D match to TRBD2 (6 bases). This receptor was identified in a man aged 30 to 39 in good health. The CDR3 DNA sequence: TGTGCCACAAGGCTTGAGCGGGCGGCGGGGGAGACCCAGTACTTC. Translating gives CATRLERAAGETQYF.